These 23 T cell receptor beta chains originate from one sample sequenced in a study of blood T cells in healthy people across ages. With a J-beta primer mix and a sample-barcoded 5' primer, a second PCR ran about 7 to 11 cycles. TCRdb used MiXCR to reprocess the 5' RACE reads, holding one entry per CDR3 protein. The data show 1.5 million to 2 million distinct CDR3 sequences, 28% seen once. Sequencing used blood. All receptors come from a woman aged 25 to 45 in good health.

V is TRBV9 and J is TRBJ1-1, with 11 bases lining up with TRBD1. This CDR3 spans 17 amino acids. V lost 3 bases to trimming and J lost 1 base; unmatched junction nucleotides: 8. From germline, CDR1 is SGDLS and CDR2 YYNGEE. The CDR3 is CASSDWDRGEANTEAFF. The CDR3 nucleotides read TGTGCCAGCAGCGATTGGGACAGGGGGGAAGCGAACACTGAAGCTTTCTTT.

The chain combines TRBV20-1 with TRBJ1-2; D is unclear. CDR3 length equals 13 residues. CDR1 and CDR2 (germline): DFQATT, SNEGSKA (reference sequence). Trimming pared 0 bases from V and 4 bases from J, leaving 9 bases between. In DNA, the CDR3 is TGCAGTGCTAGAGATGCTCTCACCTATGGCTACACCTTC. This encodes CSARDALTYGYTF.

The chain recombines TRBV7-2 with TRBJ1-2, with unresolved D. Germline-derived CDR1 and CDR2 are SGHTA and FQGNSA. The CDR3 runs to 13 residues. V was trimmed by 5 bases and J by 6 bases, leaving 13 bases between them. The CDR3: CASSRSRTDGYTF. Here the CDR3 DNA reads TGTGCCAGCAGCCGGTCCAGGACGGATGGCTACACCTTC.

The CDR3 DNA reads as TGCAGTGCTAAAAGGGACCTCTCTGGAAACACCATATATTTT. Encoded protein: CSAKRDLSGNTIYF. The chain is built from TRBV20-1 and TRBJ1-3; possible D gene TRBD1, 5 bases. Trimming shortened V by 4 bases and J by 0 bases, and 10 bases separated the two germline ends. The CDR3 spans 14 residues. Germline loops: CDR1 DFQATT, CDR2 SNEGSKA (reference sequence).

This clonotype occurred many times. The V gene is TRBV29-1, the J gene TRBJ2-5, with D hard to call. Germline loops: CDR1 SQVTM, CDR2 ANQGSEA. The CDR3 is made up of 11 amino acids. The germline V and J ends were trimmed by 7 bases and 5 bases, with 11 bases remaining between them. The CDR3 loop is CSATHQETQYF. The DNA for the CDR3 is TGCAGCGCTACCCATCAGGAGACCCAGTACTTC.

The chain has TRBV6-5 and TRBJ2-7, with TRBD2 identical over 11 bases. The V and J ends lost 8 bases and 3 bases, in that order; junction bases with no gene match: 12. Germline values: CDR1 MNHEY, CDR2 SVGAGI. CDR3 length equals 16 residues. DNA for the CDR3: TGTGCCAGCGGGGATTTAGCGGGAGGGCCCGTCTACGAGCAGTACTTC. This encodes CASGDLAGGPVYEQYF.

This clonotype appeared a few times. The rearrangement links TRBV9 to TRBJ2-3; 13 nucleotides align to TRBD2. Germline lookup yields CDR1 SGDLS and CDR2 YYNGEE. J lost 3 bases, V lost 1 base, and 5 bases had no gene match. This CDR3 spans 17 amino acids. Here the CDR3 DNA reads TGTGCCAGCAGCGTAACCTCGACTAGCGGGAGGACAGATACGCAGTATTTT. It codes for CASSVTSTSGRTDTQYF.

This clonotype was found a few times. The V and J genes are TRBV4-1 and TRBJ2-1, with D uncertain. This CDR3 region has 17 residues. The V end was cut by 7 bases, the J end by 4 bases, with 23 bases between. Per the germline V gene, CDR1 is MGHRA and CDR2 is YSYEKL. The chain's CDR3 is CASTQFPRDSRYNEQFF. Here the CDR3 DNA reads TGCGCCAGCACCCAGTTCCCGAGAGATTCAAGGTACAATGAGCAGTTCTTC.

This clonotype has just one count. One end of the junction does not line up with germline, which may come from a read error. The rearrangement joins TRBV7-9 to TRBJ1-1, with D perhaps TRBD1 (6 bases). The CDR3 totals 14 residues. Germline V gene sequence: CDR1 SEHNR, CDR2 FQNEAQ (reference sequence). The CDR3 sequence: CASSLEGGNAEAFF. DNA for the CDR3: TGTGCCAGCAGTCTAGAGGGGGGGAACGCTGAAGCTTTCTTT. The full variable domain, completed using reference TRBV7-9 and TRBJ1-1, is DTGVSQNPRHKITKRGQNVTFRCDPISEHNRLYWYRQTLGQGPEFLTYFQNEAQLEKSRLLSDRFSAERPKGSFSTLEIQRTEQGDSAMYLCASSLEGGNAEAFFGQGTRLTVV.

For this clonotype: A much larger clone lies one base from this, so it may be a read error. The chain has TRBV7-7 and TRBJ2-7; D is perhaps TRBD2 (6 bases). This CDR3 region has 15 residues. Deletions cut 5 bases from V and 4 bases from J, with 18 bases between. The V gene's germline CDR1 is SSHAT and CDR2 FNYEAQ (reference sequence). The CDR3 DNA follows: TGTGCCAGCAGCCCCCTCGGGCGGGGCCCTTACGAGCAGTACTTC. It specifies CASSPLGRGPYEQYF. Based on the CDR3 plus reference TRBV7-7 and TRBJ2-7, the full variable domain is GAGVSQSPRYKVTKRGQDVTLRCDPISSHATLYWYQQALGQGPEFLTYFNYEAQPDKSGLPSDRFSAERPEGSISTLTIQRTEQRDSAMYRCASSPLGRGPYEQYFGPGTRLTVT.

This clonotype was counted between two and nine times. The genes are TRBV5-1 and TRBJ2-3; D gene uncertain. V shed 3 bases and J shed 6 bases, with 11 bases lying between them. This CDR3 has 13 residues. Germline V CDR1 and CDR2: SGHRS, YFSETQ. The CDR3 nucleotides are TGCGCCAGCAGCTCCGACACCGCGGATACGCAGTATTTT. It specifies CASSSDTADTQYF.

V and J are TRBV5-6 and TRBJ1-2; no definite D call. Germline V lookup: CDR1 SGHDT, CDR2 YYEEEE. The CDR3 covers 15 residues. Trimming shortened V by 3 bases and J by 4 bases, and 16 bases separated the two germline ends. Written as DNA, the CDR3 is TGTGCCAGCAGCTCCGAGTCCCGAGGCCTCTATGGCTACACCTTC. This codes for CASSSESRGLYGYTF.

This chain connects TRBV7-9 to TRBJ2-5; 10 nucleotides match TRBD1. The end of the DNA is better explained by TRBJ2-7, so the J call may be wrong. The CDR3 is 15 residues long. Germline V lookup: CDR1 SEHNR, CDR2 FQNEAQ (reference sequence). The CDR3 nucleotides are TGTGCCAGCAGCTTAGTCCGGACAGGGGGGGACGAGCAGTACTTC. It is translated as CASSLVRTGGDEQYF.

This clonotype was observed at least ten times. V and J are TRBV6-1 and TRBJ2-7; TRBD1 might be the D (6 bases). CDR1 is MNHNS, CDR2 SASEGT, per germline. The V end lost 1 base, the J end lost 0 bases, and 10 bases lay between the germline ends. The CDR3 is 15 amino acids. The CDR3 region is CASSEVAGDSYEQYF. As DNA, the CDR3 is TGTGCCAGCAGTGAAGTGGCAGGGGACTCCTACGAGCAGTACTTC.

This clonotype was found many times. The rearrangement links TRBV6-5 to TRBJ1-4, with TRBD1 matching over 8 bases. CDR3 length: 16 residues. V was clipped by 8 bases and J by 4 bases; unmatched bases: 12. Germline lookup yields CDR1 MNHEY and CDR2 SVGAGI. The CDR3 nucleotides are TGTGCCAGCCGATCAGTCCTTGACAGGGGTAATGAAAAACTGTTTTTT. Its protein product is CASRSVLDRGNEKLFF.

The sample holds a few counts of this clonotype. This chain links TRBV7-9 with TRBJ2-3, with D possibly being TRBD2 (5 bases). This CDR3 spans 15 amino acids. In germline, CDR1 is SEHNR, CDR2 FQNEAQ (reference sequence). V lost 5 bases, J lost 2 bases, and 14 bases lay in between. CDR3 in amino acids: CASSIRDYNTDTQYF. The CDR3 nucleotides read TGTGCCAGCAGCATACGGGATTACAACACAGATACGCAGTATTTT.

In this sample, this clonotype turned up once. The DNA for the CDR3 is TGTGCCAGCAGCCGAGACACTAGCGGCGGCTACACAGATACGCAGTATTTT. Amino acid sequence: CASSRDTSGGYTDTQYF. The V and J genes are TRBV7-2 and TRBJ2-3; 8 bases are a match to TRBD2. The J segment lost 2 bases and the V segment lost 5 bases, leaving 12 bases of the junction unmatched. The CDR3 sequence is 17 residues long. Germline CDR1 is SGHTA and CDR2 is FQGNSA.

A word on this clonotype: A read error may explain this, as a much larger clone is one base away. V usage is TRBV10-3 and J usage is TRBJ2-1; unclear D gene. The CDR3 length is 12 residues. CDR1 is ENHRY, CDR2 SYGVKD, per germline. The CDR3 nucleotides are TGTGCCATCAGTGGCAGCAACAATGTGCAGTTCTTC. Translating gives CAISGSNNVQFF.

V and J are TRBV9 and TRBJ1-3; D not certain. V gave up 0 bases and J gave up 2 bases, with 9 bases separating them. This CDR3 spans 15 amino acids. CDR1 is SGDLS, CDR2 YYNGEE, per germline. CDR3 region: CASSVGVAAGNTIYF. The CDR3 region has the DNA TGTGCCAGCAGCGTAGGTGTAGCCGCTGGAAACACCATATATTTT.

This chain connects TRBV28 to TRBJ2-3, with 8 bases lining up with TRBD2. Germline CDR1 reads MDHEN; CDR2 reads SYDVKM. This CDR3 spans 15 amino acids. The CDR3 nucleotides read TGTACCACGAAAGGGGTAGCGGGGTTCACAGATACGCAGTATTTT. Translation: CTTKGVAGFTDTQYF.

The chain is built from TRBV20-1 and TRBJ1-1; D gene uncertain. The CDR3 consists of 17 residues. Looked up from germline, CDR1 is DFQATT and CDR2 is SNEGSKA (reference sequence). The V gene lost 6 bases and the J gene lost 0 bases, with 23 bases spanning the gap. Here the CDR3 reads CSASRAQVHPMNTEAFF. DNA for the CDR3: TGCAGTGCGAGTAGGGCACAAGTACATCCAATGAACACTGAAGCTTTCTTT.

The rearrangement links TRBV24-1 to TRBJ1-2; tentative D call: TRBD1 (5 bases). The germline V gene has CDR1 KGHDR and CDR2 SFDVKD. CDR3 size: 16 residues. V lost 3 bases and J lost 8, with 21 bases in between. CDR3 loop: CATSDERGAKGNGYTF. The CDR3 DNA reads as TGTGCCACCAGTGATGAACGTGGGGCCAAGGGCAACGGCTACACCTTC.

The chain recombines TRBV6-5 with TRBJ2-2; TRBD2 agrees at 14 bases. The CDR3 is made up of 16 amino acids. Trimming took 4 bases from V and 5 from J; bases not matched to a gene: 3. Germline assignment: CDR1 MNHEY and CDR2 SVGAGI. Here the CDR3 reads CASSSGLAGVTGELFF. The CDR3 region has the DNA TGTGCCAGCAGTTCGGGACTAGCGGGAGTAACCGGGGAGCTGTTTTTT.